Listed below are T cell receptor beta chains from one sample, sequenced in a study of blood T cells in healthy people across ages. TCRdb processed the 5' RACE reads anew with MiXCR; each CDR3 protein has one entry. Here the sample spans approximately 850,000 distinct CDR3 sequences, 58% being singletons. Material: blood. The receptors originated from a man aged 25 to 40 in good health. The CDR3 runs from the conserved cysteine through the conserved F or W.

>TRBV20-1|TRBJ1-2
CSAPRAGRHGYTF
>TRBV21-1|TRBJ2-1
CASSKTRRPSGPYNEQFF
>TRBV4-2|TRBJ2-1
CASSQDSGGANEQFF
>TRBV7-9|TRBJ2-1
CASSLPARVGVWEQFF
>TRBV12-3/TRBV12-4|TRBJ2-1
CASSLAGFGSEQFF
>TRBV29-1|NA
CSAQSTGEETQYF
>TRBV29-1|NA
CSVDGANYAQETQYF
>TRBV4-3|NA
CASSQVAPGTSGVVSYNEQYF
>TRBV20-1|TRBJ2-1
CSARAPTTYNEQFF
>TRBV7-3|NA
CASSLRDAERNEQYF
>TRBV7-3|TRBJ2-3
CASSRDGNTQYF
>TRBV6-2/TRBV6-3|TRBJ2-7
CASRSSVSYEQYF
>TRBV20-1|TRBJ1-1
CSAKVGGPGTEAFF
>TRBV7-2|TRBJ2-5
CASSLGDRVPQYF
>TRBV28|TRBJ2-1
CASRRRGSYNEQFF
>TRBV11-2|TRBJ2-7
CASRPLAGLTYEQYF
>TRBV2|NA
CASSGEYHEQYF
>TRBV25-1|TRBJ2-7
CASSGVGGRGSYEQYF
>TRBV10-2|TRBJ1-5
CASSDGAQQHF
>TRBV7-9|TRBJ1-3
CASSPQGSGNTIYF
>TRBV20-1|TRBJ2-5
CSADREGRGETQYF
>TRBV24-1|NA
CATSAAETQYF
>TRBV3-1|TRBJ2-5
CASSQRNGTAFRETQYF
>TRBV7-2|TRBJ2-3
CASSWREGGADTQYF
>TRBV7-2|TRBJ2-4
CASSPFKTGPKNIQYF
>TRBV27|TRBJ2-5
CASSPAGEYVQYF
>TRBV4-3|TRBJ2-4
CASSQDSASGNIQYF
>TRBV5-1|TRBJ1-2
CASSWDPVTDNYGYTF
>TRBV4-1|TRBJ2-5
CASSQDSTRTGETQYF
>TRBV7-9|TRBJ2-1
CASSTPRGEQFF